The rows below give T cell receptor beta chains drawn from one sample of a study of Graves' ophthalmopathy and Graves' hyperthyroidism. TCRdb re-called the multiplex PCR reads through MiXCR, storing one row per CDR3 protein. Of about 500,000 distinct CDR3 sequences in the sample, under 15% were seen once. Input material: blood. The receptors stem from a woman in her twenties or thirties with Graves' ophthalmopathy. Each CDR3 is given with its conserved first and last residue. D genes are given only for firm matches. Size tells how often a clone was seen (once, few, many) or the class of an expanded clone, and some rows leave it out.

d_gene | len | abundance | j_gene | v_gene | CDR3aa | CDR3nt
TRBD2 | 14 | many | TRBJ2-5 | TRBV5-1 | CASSLEGDYGTQYF | TGCGCCAGCAGCTTGGAAGGGGACTACGGGACCCAGTACTTC
TRBD2 | 16 | many | TRBJ2-2 | TRBV7-3 | CASSLTASGGTGELFF | TGTGCCAGCAGCTTAACGGCTAGCGGGGGAACCGGGGAGCTGTTTTTT
- | 13 | many | TRBJ1-2 | TRBV24-1 | CATSDARLDGYTF | TGTGCCACCAGTGATGCGCGGCTGGATGGCTACACCTTC
- | 13 | - | TRBJ1-5 | TRBV19 | CASRTLGNQPQHF | TGTGCCAGTAGGACATTGGGCAATCAGCCCCAGCATTTT
- | 14 | - | TRBJ1-2 | TRBV12-3/TRBV12-4 | CASSPGAGDYGYTF | TGTGCCAGCAGCCCAGGGGCAGGGGATTATGGCTACACCTTC
- | 14 | many | TRBJ2-7 | TRBV5-1 | CASSEPGNSYEQYF | TGCGCCAGCAGCGAACCGGGGAATTCCTACGAGCAGTACTTC
- | 15 | many | TRBJ2-2 | TRBV11-2 | CASSPGAGSTGELFF | TGTGCCAGCAGCCCCGGGGCTGGGTCCACCGGGGAGCTGTTTTTT
- | 14 | - | TRBJ1-1 | TRBV13 | CASSLGGRPRRDFF | TGTGCCAGCAGCTTAGGGGGTCGTCCCCGCCGGGATTTCTTT
TRBD1 | 16 | many | TRBJ1-2 | TRBV12-3/TRBV12-4 | CASSFGQGKDNYGYTF | TGTGCCAGCAGTTTCGGACAGGGGAAGGATAACTATGGCTACACCTTC
TRBD1 | 16 | - | TRBJ2-7 | TRBV11-1 | CASSRPGTGSSYEQYF | TGTGCCAGCAGCAGACCCGGGACAGGGAGCTCCTACGAGCAGTACTTC
TRBD1 | 17 | - | TRBJ1-5 | TRBV6-2/TRBV6-3 | CASSPGTGYFIGQPQHF | TGTGCCAGCAGCCCCGGGACAGGGTATTTCATCGGTCAGCCCCAGCATTTT
TRBD2 | 18 | many | TRBJ2-7 | TRBV24-1 | CATISGLAGASGDYEQYF | TGTGCCACCATCTCGGGACTAGCGGGAGCCTCAGGGGATTACGAGCAGTACTTC
TRBD2 | 15 | many | TRBJ2-5 | TRBV4-2 | CASSQERGSGETQYF | TGTGCCAGCAGCCAAGAGCGGGGGTCGGGGGAGACCCAGTACTTC
- | 13 | many | TRBJ1-2 | TRBV12-3/TRBV12-4 | CATRGGAIYGYTF | TGTGCCACCCGAGGGGGGGCGATTTATGGCTACACCTTC
TRBD2 | 15 | - | TRBJ2-7 | TRBV9 | CASSEGTSGTYEQYF | TGTGCCAGCAGCGAGGGGACTAGCGGAACCTACGAGCAGTACTTC
TRBD1 | 15 | many | TRBJ1-1 | TRBV18 | CASSSRTGMNTEAFF | TGTGCCAGCTCATCCCGGACAGGCATGAACACTGAAGCTTTCTTT
- | 11 | few | TRBJ2-7 | TRBV30 | CAWGTSYEQYF | TGTGCCTGGGGGACATCCTACGAGCAGTACTTC
- | 11 | many | TRBJ2-5 | TRBV7-8 | CASIDGETQYF | TGTGCCAGCATTGACGGGGAGACCCAGTACTTC
- | 12 | many | TRBJ2-7 | TRBV20-1 | CSALGPSYEQYF | TGCAGTGCTTTGGGACCGAGCTACGAGCAGTACTTC
TRBD1 | 17 | few | TRBJ1-1 | TRBV11-1 | CASSSTGGGLGNTEAFF | TGTGCCAGCAGCTCCACCGGAGGGGGCCTAGGAAACACTGAAGCTTTCTTT